The next 28 T cell receptor beta chains were all read from a single sample in a study of T cell changes during pregnancy in multiple sclerosis. Some clones are missing from TCRdb's copy, which holds only in-frame ones; the method was immunoSEQ multiplex PCR. Here the sample spans some 40,000 clones, 92% being singletons. The sample here was CD8+ T cells from peripheral blood mononuclear cells, taken before pregnancy. The receptors were gathered from a female donor with multiple sclerosis, enrolled in a pregnancy study.

The genes are TRBV27 and TRBJ2-1, with D tentatively TRBD1 (6 bases). The CDR3 runs 15 residues. Trimming removed 5 bases at V and 2 bases at J, with 13 bases between. The germline V gene has CDR1 MNHEY and CDR2 SMNVEV (reference sequence). CDR3 DNA: TGTGCCAGCAGTCTCTACAGGGAAACCTACAATGAGCAGTTCTTC. Protein: CASSLYRETYNEQFF.

The CDR3 reads CASSKLCRQEKNTEAFF. CDR3 DNA sequence: TGTGCCAGCAGCAAACTTTGCCGACAGGAAAAGAACACTGAAGCTTTCTTT. The chain combines TRBV21-1 with TRBJ1-1; the table gives TRBD1 as D, unverified against the DNA. TRBV21-1 is a documented pseudogene. There are 17 residues in the CDR3.

The J gene is TRBJ2-1, the V gene TRBV9, with TRBD1 matching 8 bases. Germline V gives CDR1 SGDLS, CDR2 YYNGEE. The CDR3 is 15 residues long. J gave up 2 bases and V 3 bases, and 4 bases lay outside the gene matches. DNA for the CDR3: TGTGCCAGCAGCGACAAGGACAGGGCCTACAATGAGCAGTTCTTC. The encoded protein is CASSDKDRAYNEQFF.

This chain links TRBV10-1 with TRBJ2-5; D not resolved. The CDR3 has 15 residues. Germline values: CDR1 WNHNN, CDR2 SYGVQD (reference sequence). The ends were cut back, 1 base at V and 1 base at J, with 10 bases in the middle. As DNA, the CDR3 is TGCGCCAGCAGTGAGTACTTGGGCCCCCAAGAGACCCAGTACTTC. Translation gives CASSEYLGPQETQYF.

This sequence joins TRBV9 and TRBJ2-2, with 8 bases identical to TRBD1. This CDR3 has 15 residues. Germline CDR1 is SGDLS and CDR2 is YYNGEE. V lost 4 bases to trimming and J lost 4 bases; unmatched junction nucleotides: 6. CDR3 residues: CASSLRTGGTGELFF. The CDR3, as DNA: TGTGCCAGCAGCCTTCGAACAGGGGGCACCGGGGAGCTGTTTTTT.

The chain recombines TRBV27 with TRBJ1-1, with D perhaps matching TRBD1 (6 bases). Germline lookup yields CDR1 MNHEY and CDR2 SMNVEV (reference sequence). The CDR3 consists of 14 residues. The germline V and J ends were trimmed by 7 bases and 9 bases, with 21 bases remaining between them. CDR3 protein: CASTTVGQRDKAFF. The CDR3 coding sequence is TGTGCCAGCACCACTGTGGGTCAACGGGACAAAGCTTTCTTT.

V is TRBV7-9 and J is TRBJ1-5; no reliable D call. CDR1 and CDR2 from the germline V gene are SEHNR and FQNEAQ (reference sequence). The V gene lost 1 base and the J gene lost 4 bases, with 8 bases spanning the gap. The CDR3 has 14 residues. As DNA, the CDR3 is TGTGCCAGCAGCTTAGGAGGTGCGAATCAGCCCCAGCATTTT. Its translation: CASSLGGANQPQHF.

This chain joins TRBV7-3 and TRBJ2-7; D call uncertain. The CDR3 runs 13 residues. Germline CDR1 is SGHTA and CDR2 is FQGTGA. Trimming removed 1 base at V and 4 bases at J, with 8 bases between. CDR3 sequence reads: CASSLKPGYEQYF. The CDR3 DNA follows: TGTGCCAGCAGCTTAAAACCAGGTTACGAGCAGTACTTC. The full variable domain, with the rest looked up from reference TRBV7-3 and TRBJ2-7, is GAGVSQTPSNKVTEKGKYVELRCDPISGHTALYWYRQSLGQGPEFLIYFQGTGAADDSGLPNDRFFAVRPEGSVSTLKIQRTERGDSAVYLCASSLKPGYEQYFGPGTRLTVT.

In this sample, this clone turned up a few times. This chain connects TRBV7-9 to TRBJ1-2, with no clear D. Between the trimmed V and J ends, which lost 4 bases and 3 bases, there was a span of 12 bases. CDR1 and CDR2 (germline): SEHNR, FQNEAQ (reference sequence). The CDR3 extends over 14 amino acids. The CDR3 spells CASSSSGVYYGYTF. In DNA form, the CDR3 reads TGTGCCAGCAGCTCCTCCGGGGTATACTATGGCTACACCTTC.

This clone was seen just once. This rearrangement joins TRBV6-5 to TRBJ1-4; TRBD1 agrees at 8 bases. From germline, CDR1 is MNHEY and CDR2 SVGAGI. The CDR3 contains 16 residues. The V and J ends lost 4 bases and 2 bases, in that order; junction bases with no gene match: 6. CDR3 loop: CASSFGQGATNEKLFF. In DNA, the CDR3 is TGTGCCAGCAGTTTTGGACAGGGAGCTACTAATGAAAAACTGTTTTTT.

The chain joins TRBV19 to TRBJ2-1; 8 bases agree with TRBD2. Germline CDR1 reads LNHDA; CDR2 reads SQIVND (reference sequence). CDR3 length: 15 residues. The ends lost 7 bases at V and 0 bases at J; junction bases unmatched: 5. In DNA form, the CDR3 reads TGTGCCAGTATGCCGAGCGGGAGCTCCTACAATGAGCAGTTCTTC. This gives the protein CASMPSGSSYNEQFF.

Written as DNA, the CDR3 is TGTGCCAGCAGCTTAGACTACCTGAGAGCGGATGGCTACACCTTC. Protein: CASSLDYLRADGYTF. The V gene is TRBV5-4, the J gene TRBJ1-2, with D unresolved. Looked up from germline, CDR1 is SGHNT and CDR2 is YYREEE (reference sequence). The CDR3 contains 15 residues. Trimming shortened V by 2 bases and J by 6 bases, and 17 bases separated the two germline ends.

This chain uses TRBV29-1 with TRBJ2-7; D is unresolved. Trimming removed 0 bases at V and 4 bases at J, with 13 bases between. The CDR3 spans 14 residues. Germline CDR1 and CDR2: SQVTM and ANQGSEA. CDR3 in amino acids: CSVEEAAKGYEQYF. CDR3 DNA sequence: TGCAGCGTTGAAGAGGCGGCCAAAGGTTACGAGCAGTACTTC.

The genes are TRBV2 and TRBJ2-1, with no clear D. Germline CDR1 reads SNHLY; CDR2 reads FYNNEI. The CDR3 runs 10 residues. V dropped 8 bases and J dropped 10 bases, with 9 bases sitting between them. DNA for the CDR3: TGTGCCAGCGGCCCCCCCGAGCAGTTCTTC. Its translation: CASGPPEQFF.

CDR3 protein: CASRGTSGDSYEQYF. CDR3 sequence (DNA): TGTGCCAGCAGAGGGACTAGCGGGGACTCCTACGAGCAGTACTTC. The V and J genes are TRBV2 and TRBJ2-7, with 13 bases lining up with TRBD2. This CDR3 region has 15 residues. The junction had 2 bases not matched to a gene; V was cut back by 6 bases and J by 0 bases. CDR1 and CDR2 from the germline V gene are SNHLY and FYNNEI.

This clone has only one observation. As DNA, the CDR3 is TGTGCCAGCTCACCAACCCGAGCCGACAGCAGGTTCAATCAGCCCCAGCATTTT. It yields the protein CASSPTRADSRFNQPQHF. The chain links TRBV18 to TRBJ1-5; D may be TRBD1 (5 bases). The CDR3 spans 18 residues. V was cut by 2 bases and J by 3 bases, with 20 bases left in between. CDR1 and CDR2 (germline): KGHSH, LQKENI.

For this clone: Distinct nucleotide sequences in the sample also encode this CDR3. This sequence joins TRBV28 and TRBJ2-1; D not certain. This CDR3 region has 13 residues. From germline, CDR1 is MDHEN and CDR2 SYDVKM. V gave up 3 bases and J gave up 0 bases, with 3 bases separating them. The CDR3 sequence is CASSFSSYNEQFF. The CDR3 region has the DNA TGTGCCAGCAGTTTCAGCTCCTACAATGAGCAGTTCTTC.

This chain connects TRBV27 to TRBJ2-1, with D uncertain. The germline V and J ends were trimmed by 3 bases and 8 bases, with 8 bases remaining between them. CDR1 is MNHEY, CDR2 SMNVEV, per germline (reference sequence). The CDR3 spans 12 residues. The CDR3 region is CASSFGGDEQFF. In nucleotides, the CDR3 is TGTGCCAGCAGTTTTGGCGGCGATGAGCAGTTCTTC.

This clone has only one observation. The chain has TRBV7-3 and TRBJ2-3, with 9 bases identical to TRBD2. J was trimmed by 4 bases and V by 3 bases; bases with no gene match: 5. Germline values: CDR1 SGHTA, CDR2 FQGTGA. The CDR3 is 15 residues long. The CDR3 reads CASSFVAGGPDTQYF. The CDR3 DNA reads TGTGCCAGCAGCTTCGTCGCGGGGGGGCCAGATACGCAGTATTTT.

The chain is built from TRBV7-3 and TRBJ2-1; D gene uncertain. In germline, CDR1 is SGHTA, CDR2 FQGTGA. This CDR3 has 13 amino acids. V dropped 2 bases and J dropped 5 bases, with 7 bases sitting between them. CDR3 in DNA: TGTGCCAGCAGCTTATCAGATAACAATGAGCAGTTCTTC. It is translated as CASSLSDNNEQFF.

The V call is TRBV4-1, the J call TRBJ2-5, with 14 bases that match TRBD2. After removal of 0 bases from V and 5 bases from J, the junction contained 11 bases not matched to a gene. From germline, CDR1 is MGHRA and CDR2 YSYEKL. The CDR3 has 19 residues. This CDR3 is CASSQELGTSGSASETQYF. The DNA of the CDR3 is TGCGCCAGCAGCCAAGAGTTAGGGACTAGCGGGAGTGCTTCGGAGACCCAGTACTTC.

CDR3 DNA sequence: TGTGCCAGCAGCTCCAAGGGACTAGCAAGGGAAAGAGCCGGGGAGCTGTTTTTT. Translation gives CASSSKGLARERAGELFF. The chain uses TRBV7-9 and TRBJ2-2, with 9 bases aligning to TRBD2. From germline, CDR1 is SEHNR and CDR2 FQNEAQ (reference sequence). V dropped 4 bases and J dropped 6; count of bases not matched to a gene: 15. The CDR3 runs to 18 residues.

This chain links TRBV19 with TRBJ1-5; possibly TRBD1 for D (5 bases). Per germline, CDR1 LNHDA and CDR2 SQIVND (reference sequence). The length of the CDR3 is 12 residues. The V and J ends lost 6 bases and 7 bases respectively, with 10 bases between them. The CDR3 region has the DNA TGTGCCAGTAGCGCGGGGACCCAGCCCCAGCATTTT. It encodes CASSAGTQPQHF.

The V gene is TRBV7-8, the J gene TRBJ1-3, with 10 bases fitting TRBD1. The CDR3 totals 18 residues. Germline CDR1 is SGHVS and CDR2 is FQNEAQ. V lost 5 bases, J lost 4 bases, and 14 bases stayed unmatched. The CDR3 is CASSADRGHRLVGNTIYF. The CDR3 DNA reads as TGTGCCAGCAGCGCAGACAGGGGGCACCGACTAGTAGGAAACACCATATATTTT.

The chain joins TRBV5-6 to TRBJ2-6, with 9 bases identical to TRBD2. Trimming at V came to 0 bases and at J to 0 bases, leaving 4 bases not matched to a gene. The CDR3 sequence is 18 residues long. The germline V gene has CDR1 SGHDT and CDR2 YYEEEE. CDR3 in DNA: TGTGCCAGCAGCTTGGGGCATAGCGGGAGCTCTGGGGCCAACGTCCTGACTTTC. Its translation is CASSLGHSGSSGANVLTF.

CDR3 in DNA: TGTGCCAGCAGTGAGCGAGTAGTACAGGCGTTCGGAAACACCATATATTTT. Encoded protein: CASSERVVQAFGNTIYF. This chain joins TRBV6-1 and TRBJ1-3; tentative D call: TRBD1 (5 bases). The CDR3 loop spans 17 amino acids. The germline V and J ends were trimmed by 3 bases and 4 bases, with 19 bases remaining between them. Per germline, CDR1 MNHNS and CDR2 SASEGT.

CDR3 sequence (DNA): TGTGCCAGCAGCGTAGAGGGCGGGAGCTCCTACAATGAGCAGTTCTTC. This gives the protein CASSVEGGSSYNEQFF. This chain uses TRBV9 with TRBJ2-1, with 7 bases that match TRBD2. CDR1 SGDLS and CDR2 YYNGEE come from the germline V gene. This CDR3 is 16 amino acids long. Trimming at V came to 0 bases and at J to 0 bases, leaving 3 bases not matched to a gene.

V is TRBV9 and J is TRBJ2-7; 8 bases line up with TRBD1. CDR1 is SGDLS and CDR2 is YYNGEE in the germline V gene. This CDR3 comprises 12 residues. Trimming removed 7 bases from V and 3 bases from J; junction bases left unmatched: 3. CDR3: CASGQGNYEQYF. DNA for the CDR3: TGTGCCAGCGGACAGGGCAACTACGAGCAGTACTTC.